This T cell receptor beta chain is from a study of T cell repertoires in cytomegalovirus infection. General observations from the study: Ex vivo responses were dominated by HLA-C-restricted CMV-specific TCR beta clonotypes.

TCRdb called the reads again in MiXCR, with one record for every CDR3 protein. The sample includes approximately 910,000 distinct CDR3 sequences, approximately 31% of them seen just once. The germline CDR1 and CDR2 sequences are SGHRS and YFSETQ. Trimming at V came to 5 bases and at J to 4 bases, leaving 12 bases not matched to a gene. The CDR3 is 16 amino acids. For this clonotype: Its cognate antigen is unknown.

The chain carries TRBV5-1 and TRBJ1-3; 7 bases align to TRBD1. Sequencing used cultured CD8+ T cells from PBMCs, obtained from culture after CMV antigen stimulation. The source of this sequence is a human donor in good health (CMV status not recorded). Some clones in this sample may be carry-over from other donors' samples. CDR3 nucleotide sequence: TGCGCCAGCAGGGCCTGGACAGGCCCCCCAGGAAACACCATATATTTT. It specifies CASRAWTGPPGNTIYF. The full variable domain, rest sourced from reference TRBV5-1 and TRBJ1-3, is KAGVTQTPRYLIKTRGQQVTLSCSPISGHRSVSWYQQTPGQGLQFLFEYFSETQRNKGNFPGRFSGRQFSNSRSEMNVSTLELGDSALYLCASRAWTGPPGNTIYFGEGSWLTVV.